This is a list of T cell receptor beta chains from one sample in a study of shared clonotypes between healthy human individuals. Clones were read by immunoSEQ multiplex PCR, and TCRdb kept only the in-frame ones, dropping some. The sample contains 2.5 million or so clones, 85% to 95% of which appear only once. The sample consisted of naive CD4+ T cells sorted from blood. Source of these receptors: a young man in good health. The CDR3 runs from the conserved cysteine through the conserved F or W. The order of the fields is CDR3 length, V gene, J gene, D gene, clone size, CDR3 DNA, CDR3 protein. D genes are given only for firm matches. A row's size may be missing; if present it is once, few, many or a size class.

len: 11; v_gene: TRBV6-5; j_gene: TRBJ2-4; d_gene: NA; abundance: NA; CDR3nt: TGTGCCAGCAGTTACTTCGGGACTCAGTACTTC; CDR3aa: CASSYFGTQYF
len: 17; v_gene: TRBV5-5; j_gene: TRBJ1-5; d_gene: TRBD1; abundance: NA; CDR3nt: TGTGCCAGCAGCTTGGTTTTGGGGGGCAGGGGGCTGATGCCCCAGCATTTT; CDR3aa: CASSLVLGGRGLMPQHF
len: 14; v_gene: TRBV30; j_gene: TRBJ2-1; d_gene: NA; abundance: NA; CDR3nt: TGTGCCTGGAGTGCGGGTGCCTCCTACAATGAGCAGTTCTTC; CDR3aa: CAWSAGASYNEQFF
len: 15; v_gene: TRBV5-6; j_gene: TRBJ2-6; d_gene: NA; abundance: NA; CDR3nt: TGTGCCAGCAGCCCGTCCCCCTCTGGGGCCAACGTCCTGACTTTC; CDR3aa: CASSPSPSGANVLTF
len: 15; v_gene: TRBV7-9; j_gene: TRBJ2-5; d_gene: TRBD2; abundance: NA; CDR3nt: TGTGCCAGCAGCCCTAGCGGGAGTCCCGGAGAGACCCAGTACTTC; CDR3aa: CASSPSGSPGETQYF
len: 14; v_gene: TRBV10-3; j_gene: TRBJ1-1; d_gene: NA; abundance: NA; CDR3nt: TGTGCCATGAGTGGCTTAGAGGGGAACACTGAAGCTTTCTTT; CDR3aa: CAMSGLEGNTEAFF
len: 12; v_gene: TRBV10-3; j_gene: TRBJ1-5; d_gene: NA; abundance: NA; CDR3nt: TGTGCCATCAGTGTCGAAAATCAGCCCCAGCATTTT; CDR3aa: CAISVENQPQHF
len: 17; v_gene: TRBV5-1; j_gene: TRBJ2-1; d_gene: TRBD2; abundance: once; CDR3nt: TGCGCCAGCAGCTCAACCATCGTAGCGGGGACATACAATGAGCAGTTCTTC; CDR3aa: CASSSTIVAGTYNEQFF
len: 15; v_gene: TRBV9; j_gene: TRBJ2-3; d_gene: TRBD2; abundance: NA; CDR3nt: TGTGCCAGCAGCGTAGAAAGCGGGAGGGCAGATACGCAGTATTTT; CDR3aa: CASSVESGRADTQYF
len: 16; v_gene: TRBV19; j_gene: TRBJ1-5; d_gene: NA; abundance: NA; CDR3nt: TGTGCCAGTCGAGCCTGGACGGACTATAGCAATCAGCCCCAGCATTTT; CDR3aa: CASRAWTDYSNQPQHF
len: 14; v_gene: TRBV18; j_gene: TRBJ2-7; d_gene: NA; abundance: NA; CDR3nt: TGTGCCAGCTCACTCGGGGCCGCAGGATACGAGCAGTACTTC; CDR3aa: CASSLGAAGYEQYF
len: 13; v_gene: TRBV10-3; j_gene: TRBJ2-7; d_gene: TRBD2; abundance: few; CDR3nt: TGTGCCATCAGCACTAGCGGGACCTACGAGCAGTACTTC; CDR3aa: CAISTSGTYEQYF
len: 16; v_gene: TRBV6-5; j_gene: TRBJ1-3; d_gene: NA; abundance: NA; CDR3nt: TGTGCCAGCAGTTACCGGGACACCGGCTCTGGAAACACCATATATTTT; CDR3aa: CASSYRDTGSGNTIYF
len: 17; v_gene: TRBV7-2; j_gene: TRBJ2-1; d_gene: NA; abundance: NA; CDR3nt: TGTGCCAGCATGTTAGGGAGCGTATTCTTCACCTACAATGAGCAGTTCTTC; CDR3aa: CASMLGSVFFTYNEQFF
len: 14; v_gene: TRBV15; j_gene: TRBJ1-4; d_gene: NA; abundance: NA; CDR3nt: TGTGCCACCAGCAGAGGGGAGGGGAATGAAAAACTGTTTTTT; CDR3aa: CATSRGEGNEKLFF
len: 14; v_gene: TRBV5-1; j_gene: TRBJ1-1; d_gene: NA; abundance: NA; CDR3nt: TGCGCCAGCAGCTTGGACAGTGTGAACACTGAAGCTTTCTTT; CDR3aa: CASSLDSVNTEAFF
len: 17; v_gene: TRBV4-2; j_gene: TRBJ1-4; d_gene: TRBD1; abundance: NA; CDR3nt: TGTGCCAGCAGCCAAGTGGACAGGGGGCCGACTAATGAAAAACTGTTTTTT; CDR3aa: CASSQVDRGPTNEKLFF
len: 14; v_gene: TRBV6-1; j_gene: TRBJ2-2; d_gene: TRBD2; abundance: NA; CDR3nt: TGTGCCAGCAGTGAATACGGGGGGACCGGGGAGCTGTTTTTT; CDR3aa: CASSEYGGTGELFF
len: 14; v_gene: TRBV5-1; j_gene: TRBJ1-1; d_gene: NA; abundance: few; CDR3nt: TGCGCCAGCAGCTTGGACAGGGCGCTCACTGAAGCTTTCTTT; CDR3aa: CASSLDRALTEAFF
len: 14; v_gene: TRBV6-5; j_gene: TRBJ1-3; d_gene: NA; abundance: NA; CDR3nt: TGTGCCAGCATCGCTTCGGGGACTGGAAACACCATATATTTT; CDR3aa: CASIASGTGNTIYF
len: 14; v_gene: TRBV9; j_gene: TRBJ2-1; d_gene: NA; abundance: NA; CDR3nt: TGTGCCAGCAGCCTCTCCCGGATAGACAATGAGCAGTTCTTC; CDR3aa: CASSLSRIDNEQFF
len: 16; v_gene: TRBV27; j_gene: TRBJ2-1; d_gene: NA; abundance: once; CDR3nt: TGTGCCAGCAGTTTATCTTGGCGGGCGCCGAGCAATGAGCAGTTCTTC; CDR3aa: CASSLSWRAPSNEQFF
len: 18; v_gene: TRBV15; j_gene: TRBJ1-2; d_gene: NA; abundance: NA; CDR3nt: TGTGCCACCAGCAGAGATCATGCAGCAGATGAAACTAACTATGGCTACACCTTC; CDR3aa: CATSRDHAADETNYGYTF
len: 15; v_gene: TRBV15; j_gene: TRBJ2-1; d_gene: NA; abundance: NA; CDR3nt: TGTGCCACCAGCAGAGAGCTATCCGGGATCAATGAGCAGTTCTTC; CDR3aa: CATSRELSGINEQFF
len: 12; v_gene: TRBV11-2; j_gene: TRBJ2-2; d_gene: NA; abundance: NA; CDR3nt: TGTGCCAGCAGCTTAGTTTACGGGGAGCTGTTTTTT; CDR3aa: CASSLVYGELFF
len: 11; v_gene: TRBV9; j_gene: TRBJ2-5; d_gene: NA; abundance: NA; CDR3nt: TGTGCCAGCAGCCCGCGACGGACCCAGTACTTC; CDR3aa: CASSPRRTQYF